Following are 16 T cell receptor beta chains from one sample sequenced in a study of siplizumab effects on memory and regulatory T cells. Profiled with immunoSEQ multiplex PCR; TCRdb holds only in-frame clones, not every one. Found here are about 69,000 clones, 88% of them singletons; the top ten hold 1.5% to 2%. The specimen sequenced was Tregs sorted from blood. The receptors shown here come from a human donor in good health.

This clone has only a few counts. The V call is TRBV7-8, the J call TRBJ2-5, with D unclear. V was cut by 1 base and J by 5 bases, with 11 bases left in between. Per germline, CDR1 SGHVS and CDR2 FQNEAQ. This CDR3 has 14 residues. CDR3 sequence: CASSLVGVGETQYF. CDR3 sequence (DNA): TGTGCCAGCAGCTTAGTTGGAGTGGGGGAGACCCAGTACTTC.

Comment on this clone: This CDR3 is also generated by other DNA sequences in the sample. This chain connects TRBV7-9 to TRBJ1-1, with 7 bases fitting TRBD1. This CDR3 comprises 12 residues. Germline V lookup: CDR1 SEHNR, CDR2 FQNEAQ (reference sequence). The V segment lost 1 base and the J segment 11 bases; nucleotides outside the gene matches: 4. Here the CDR3 reads CASSLDRGRAFF. CDR3 nucleotide sequence: TGTGCCAGCAGCTTAGACAGGGGAAGGGCTTTCTTT.

This clone was seen once. The chain uses TRBV4-2 and TRBJ2-3; D is ambiguous. Germline values: CDR1 LGHNA, CDR2 YNFKEQ. CDR3 length: 16 amino acids. Trimming took off 1 base at V and 4 bases at J, with 15 bases between the two ends. The CDR3 reads CASSQGGRDGSDTQYF. The CDR3 nucleotides read TGTGCCAGCAGCCAAGGGGGTCGCGACGGTTCAGATACGCAGTATTTT.

The chain carries TRBV5-8 and TRBJ2-3, with D perhaps matching TRBD1 or TRBD2 (5 bases each). Trimming pared 1 base from V and 1 base from J, leaving 10 bases between. This CDR3 region has 15 residues. Germline-derived CDR1 and CDR2 are SGHTS and YDEGEE. CDR3 sequence: CASSLPLGGTDTQYF. The CDR3 bases are TGTGCCAGCAGCTTGCCCCTGGGGGGCACAGATACGCAGTATTTT.

V usage is TRBV7-3 and J usage is TRBJ1-1; TRBD1 is a possible D gene (6 bases). There are 15 residues in the CDR3. Per germline, CDR1 SGHTA and CDR2 FQGTGA. Trimming removed 5 bases from V and 4 bases from J, with 17 bases in between. CDR3 coding DNA: TGTGCCAGCAGCGTAGGGGCAGGGGACGTCACTGAAGCTTTCTTT. Protein product: CASSVGAGDVTEAFF.

The chain joins TRBV6-1 to TRBJ1-2, with D tentatively TRBD1 (5 bases). The germline V gene has CDR1 MNHNS and CDR2 SASEGT. The CDR3 contains 16 residues. Trimming left V 4 bases short and J 0 bases short, with 15 bases between. The CDR3 protein is CASSAITGEANYGYTF. The DNA for the CDR3 is TGTGCCAGCAGTGCAATTACAGGAGAAGCTAACTATGGCTACACCTTC.

The chain is built from TRBV6-1 and TRBJ2-7; no clear D. CDR1 MNHNS and CDR2 SASEGT come from the germline V gene. This CDR3 comprises 13 residues. Deletions cut 4 bases from V and 3 bases from J, with 10 bases between. CDR3: CASSGAGIYEQYF. In nucleotides, the CDR3 is TGTGCCAGCAGTGGGGCTGGCATCTACGAGCAGTACTTC.

To note about this clone: An end of the junction does not agree with germline; a read error may underlie this. V is TRBV7-7 and J is TRBJ2-1; D is unclear. The CDR3 loop spans 16 amino acids. Germline CDR1 SSHAT, CDR2 FNYEAQ (reference sequence). CDR3 sequence (DNA): TGTGCTAGCAGCGCGGCCGCGGCGGTCTCCTACAATGAGCAGTTCTTC. Translating gives CASSAAAAVSYNEQFF.

The V and J genes are TRBV18 and TRBJ2-1; TRBD1 aligns across 7 bases. The CDR3 consists of 15 residues. With 6 bases clipped from V and 4 bases from J, the junction kept 9 bases outside the gene matches. Germline lookup yields CDR1 KGHSH and CDR2 LQKENI. CDR3 sequence reads: CASSTRDRTYNEQFF. CDR3 nucleotide sequence: TGTGCCAGCTCTACCCGGGACAGAACGTACAATGAGCAGTTCTTC.

V usage is TRBV7-8 and J usage is TRBJ2-2; maybe TRBD2 (6 bases). Trimming removed 4 bases from V and 1 base from J, with 13 bases in between. The CDR3 is 16 residues long. Germline values: CDR1 SGHVS, CDR2 FQNEAQ. The CDR3 DNA reads TGTGCCAGCAGCTCCCTAAGCGGGCAGAACACCGGGGAGCTGTTTTTT. It encodes CASSSLSGQNTGELFF.

CDR3 sequence: CASSLDRTRSYEQYF. CDR3 DNA sequence: TGCGCCAGCAGCTTGGATAGGACCCGCTCCTACGAGCAGTACTTC. The chain couples TRBV5-1 to TRBJ2-7, with D hard to call. The CDR3 totals 15 residues. Germline CDR1 reads SGHRS; CDR2 reads YFSETQ. The V and J ends lost 0 bases and 0 bases respectively, with 10 bases between them.

This clone appeared once. This chain joins TRBV7-9 and TRBJ1-4; 12 bases agree with TRBD1. This CDR3 has 15 amino acids. V shed 4 bases and J 8 bases; nucleotides not matched to a gene: 5. The germline CDR1 and CDR2 sequences are SEHNR and FQNEAQ (reference sequence). The CDR3 bases are TGTGCCAGCAGCTCTTCCGGGACAGGGGGCGAAAAACTGTTTTTT. Encoded protein: CASSSSGTGGEKLFF.

The V and J genes are TRBV7-9 and TRBJ1-2; no clear D gene. CDR3 length: 12 amino acids. The V end lost 5 bases, the J end lost 4 bases, and 8 bases lay between the germline ends. Germline CDR1 SEHNR, CDR2 FQNEAQ (reference sequence). CDR3: CASSPAPYGYTF. The CDR3 DNA reads as TGTGCCAGCAGCCCAGCGCCCTATGGCTACACCTTC.

The V call is TRBV27, the J call TRBJ2-3, with D possibly matching TRBD2 (6 bases). This CDR3 region has 13 residues. In germline, CDR1 is MNHEY, CDR2 SMNVEV (reference sequence). Between the trimmed V and J ends, which lost 6 bases and 2 bases, there was a span of 9 bases. CDR3 coding DNA: TGTGCCAGCAGGCCGGGGGACACAGATACGCAGTATTTT. It translates to CASRPGDTDTQYF.

J is TRBJ2-5 and V is TRBV2; TRBD1 matches 7 bases. Germline V lookup: CDR1 SNHLY, CDR2 FYNNEI. J was trimmed by 13 bases and V by 5 bases; bases with no gene match: 10. The CDR3 is 12 amino acids. Here the CDR3 reads CASSTTGARPYF. CDR3 nucleotides: TGTGCCAGCAGTACCACAGGGGCCCGTCCGTACTTC. Using reference TRBV2 and TRBJ2-5 for the parts outside the CDR3, the full variable domain is EPEVTQTPSHQVTQMGQEVILRCVPISNHLYFYWYRQILGQKVEFLVSFYNNEISEKSEIFDDQFSVERPDGSNFTLKIRSTKLEDSAMYFCASSTTGARPYFGPGTRLLVL.

A single count supports this clone. One end of the junction fails to match germline, which may point to a read error. The same CDR3 is also encoded by other DNA sequences in this sample. The genes are TRBV11-2 and TRBJ2-5; 13 nucleotides agree with TRBD2. CDR3 length: 17 amino acids. Germline CDR1 SGHAT, CDR2 FQNNGV. The CDR3 reads CASSLWGLAGSQETQYF. The CDR3 DNA reads as TGTGCCAGTAGCTTATGGGGACTAGCGGGGTCCCAAGAGACCCAGTACTTC.